The sequence of this T cell receptor (beta chain) was determined in a study of CD8 T cells in ankylosing spondylitis. The study, taken as a whole, reports: Blood of patients with ankylosing spondylitis appeared to be characterized by a TCR beta motif of several highly homologous variants. Some of these motif variants have turned up before, in reports on reactive arthritis synovial fluid and blood. Disease-associated clones were CD8+ and fairly uncommon in peripheral blood.

Remarks on this clonotype: The antigen is not known.

Preparation of TCR beta libraries was done by quantitative 5'-RACE with molecular barcodes. Each CDR3 protein gets one entry after TCRdb re-called the 5' RACE reads with MiXCR. The repertoire has 200,000 to 300,000 distinct CDR3 sequences, roughly 32% of them found once; the top ten carry about 4%. The germline V gene encodes CDR1 SEHNR and CDR2 FQNEAQ (reference sequence). The V end lost 1 base, the J end lost 4 bases, and 13 bases lay between the germline ends. The CDR3 covers 15 residues. This sequence was found in a male donor with ankylosing spondylitis or in good health (not recorded which). The chain combines TRBV7-9 with TRBJ2-5; D is possibly TRBD2 (5 bases). Sequenced material: blood, either unsorted or a sorted T cell fraction (not recorded which). CDR3 sequence (DNA): TGTGCCAGCAGCTTAGGAGCGGCGTCAGCAGAGACCCAGTACTTC. Translating it yields CASSLGAASAETQYF.